This TCR beta chain was identified during a study of cytomegalovirus exposure and HLA in healthy donors. Overall study: The approximately 120 validation repertoires, a later analysis reported, used the same platform as the approximately 700 first-cohort repertoires.

The donors belonged to the roughly 120-subject validation cohort, separate from the roughly 720-subject first cohort. The V gene lost 5 bases and the J gene lost 2 bases, with 14 bases spanning the gap. The length of the CDR3 is 14 residues. Per germline, CDR1 GTSNPN and CDR2 SVGIG (reference sequence). A note on this clone: Its target is not known.

Assay used: immunoSEQ multiplex PCR; TCRdb lists only in-frame clones, some missing. The sample shows 160,000 or so clones, 87% of them seen only once. Study-level findings and limits: The study recorded 164 TCR beta chains that were cytomegalovirus-associated. Subsequent analysis found a tendency for first-cohort TCR clusters to co-occur within the 120 validation repertoires.

Sequenced sample: PBMCs. The genes are TRBV30 and TRBJ2-3, with D maybe TRBD1 (6 bases). This clonotype was obtained from a woman in her twenties or thirties in good health and CMV-seronegative. The chain's CDR3 is CAWAGLGHTDTQYF. In nucleotides, the CDR3 is TGTGCCTGGGCTGGGTTGGGACACACAGATACGCAGTATTTT.